The present TCR beta chain was sequenced within a study of T cell repertoires in cytomegalovirus infection. Looking at the study overall: CMV infection plus the matching HLA type was flagged by public TCR beta signatures.

Turning to this clonotype: The antigen remains unidentified.

General observations from the study: Summed frequency of shared TCR beta families picked out CMV carriers who also had the relevant HLA. It was HLA-C-restricted CMV-specific TCR beta clonotypes that dominated the response ex vivo.

TCRdb re-called the reads through MiXCR, storing one row per CDR3 protein. The sample includes 150,000 to 200,000 distinct CDR3 sequences, 28% seen only once; the top ten take roughly 31%. Material: PBMCs. This TCR was recovered from a human donor in good health (CMV status not recorded). Some clones in this sample may be carry-over from other donors' samples.

The CDR3 coding sequence is TGTGCCAGCAGCTTAGCTGGGCTAAAAGAGACCCAGTACTTC. It specifies CASSLAGLKETQYF. The chain has TRBV7-8 and TRBJ2-5; D is ambiguous. The CDR3 loop spans 14 amino acids. CDR1 is SGHVS, CDR2 FQNEAQ, per germline. The V and J ends lost 0 bases and 3 bases respectively, with 8 bases between them.